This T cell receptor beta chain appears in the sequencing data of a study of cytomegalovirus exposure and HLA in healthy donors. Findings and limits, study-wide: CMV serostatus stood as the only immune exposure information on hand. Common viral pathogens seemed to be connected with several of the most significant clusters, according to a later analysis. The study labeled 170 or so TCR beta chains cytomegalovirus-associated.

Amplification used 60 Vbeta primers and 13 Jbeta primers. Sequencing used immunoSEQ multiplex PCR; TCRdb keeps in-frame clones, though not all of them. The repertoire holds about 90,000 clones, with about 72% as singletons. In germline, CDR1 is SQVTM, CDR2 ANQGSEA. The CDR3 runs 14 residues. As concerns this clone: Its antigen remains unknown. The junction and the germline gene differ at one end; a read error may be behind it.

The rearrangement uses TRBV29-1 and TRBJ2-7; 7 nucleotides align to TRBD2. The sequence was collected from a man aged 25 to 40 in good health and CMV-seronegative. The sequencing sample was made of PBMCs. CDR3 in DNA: TGCAGCGTTGGCCTGGGAGGGTACTCCCACGAGCAGTACTTC. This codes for CSVGLGGYSHEQYF.